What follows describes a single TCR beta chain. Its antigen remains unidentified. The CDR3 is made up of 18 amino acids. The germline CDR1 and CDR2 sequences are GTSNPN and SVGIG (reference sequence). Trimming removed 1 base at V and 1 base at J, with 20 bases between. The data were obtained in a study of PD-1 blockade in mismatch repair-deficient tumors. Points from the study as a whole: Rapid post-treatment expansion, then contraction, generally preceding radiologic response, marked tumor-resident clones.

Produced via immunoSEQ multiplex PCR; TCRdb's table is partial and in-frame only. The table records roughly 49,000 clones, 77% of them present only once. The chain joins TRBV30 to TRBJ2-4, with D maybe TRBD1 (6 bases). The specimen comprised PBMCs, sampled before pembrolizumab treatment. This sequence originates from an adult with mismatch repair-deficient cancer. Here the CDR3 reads CAWSGGIGAGDAKNIQYF. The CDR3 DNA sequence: TGTGCCTGGAGTGGAGGGATAGGGGCAGGGGATGCCAAAAACATTCAGTACTTC.